The clone carrying this T cell receptor (beta chain) was observed a single time. The target antigen is unknown. The data originate from a study of T cell repertoires in ileal Crohn's disease. Study details: All patients had surgery for stricturing (approximately 60%) or penetrating (about 40%) disease.

TCRdb's copy holds only in-frame clones and misses some; the assay was immunoSEQ multiplex PCR. The data hold 13,000 to 15,000 clones, with just under 80% observed a single time. The V segment lost 7 bases and the J segment 2 bases; nucleotides outside the gene matches: 9. From germline, CDR1 is SGDLS and CDR2 YYNGEE. The CDR3 totals 15 residues. General study results and limits: Endoscopic recurrence occurred in every patient whose clonality exceeded 26.8%. Compared with CD4 T cells, sorted CD8 cells carried more expanded clones. Clonal expansions were more frequent in active smokers than non-smokers at surgery.

The genes are TRBV9 and TRBJ2-5; TRBD2 agrees at 9 bases. Sequenced: ileal tissue. The clonotype originates from an adult with Crohn's disease. Written as DNA, the CDR3 is TGTGCCAGCGGGGCTAGCGGGACGGCGCAAGAGACCCAGTACTTC. Translation: CASGASGTAQETQYF.